These T cell receptor beta chains were read from a single sample in a study of T cell responses to AZD1222 COVID-19 vaccine. Measured with immunoSEQ multiplex PCR; TCRdb has only the in-frame clones, and not every one. The repertoire includes 100,000 or so clones, approximately 90% of them detected once, and 2.5% to 3% sits in the top ten. The sample in question was peripheral blood, obtained on day 0 of AZD1222 vaccination. These receptors all stem from an adult in good health. CDR3s include the opening cysteine and the closing phenylalanine or tryptophan. The D gene is left open where the match is weak.

cdr3_aa v_call d_call
CASSFAYGYTF TRBV12-3/TRBV12-4 .
CASRSLSRDPYNEQFF TRBV6-4 .
CASSLARGGTDTQYF TRBV7-9 .
CASSWGQGSYEQYF TRBV6-5 TRBD1
CASSWGAHTQYF TRBV7-9 .
CASSGIREINQPQHF TRBV11-2 .
CASSESGAGAGANVLTF TRBV6-1 .
CASSFRAANYGYTF TRBV7-2 .
CASSPDDKNYGYTF TRBV18 .
CSVVGSTNEKLFF TRBV29-1 .